This entry features one T cell receptor beta chain sequence. The sample has other DNA sequences that encode this CDR3 too. The sample originates from a study of blood T cell repertoires in COVID-19. Background on the study: Acute-phase and convalescent COVID-19 samples originated in the United States, Italy and Spain. PBMCs, B-cell-depleted T cells, or T cells were the source of the cDNA or gDNA that made up the material.

Sequenced by immunoSEQ multiplex PCR; TCRdb stores in-frame clones only, minus some. The repertoire holds around 260,000 clones, with approximately 87% as singletons. CDR1 is DFQATT and CDR2 is SNEGSKA in the germline V gene (reference sequence). This CDR3 contains 13 residues. Trimming stripped 3 bases from V and 0 bases from J, with 8 bases between. The sequenced sample was peripheral blood. The chain employs TRBV20-1 and TRBJ2-5; no firm D call. The sequence came from a man aged 60 to 75 who had recovered from COVID-19. CDR3 DNA: TGCAGTGCTAGTGCGCGAAACCAAGAGACCCAGTACTTC. Translated, it gives CSASARNQETQYF.